This T cell receptor beta chain emerged from a study of technical replicates of blood from a few donors. This CDR3 comprises 10 residues. The germline V and J ends were trimmed by 7 bases and 4 bases, with 6 bases remaining between them. The protocol was immunoSEQ multiplex PCR, while the TCRdb copy is restricted to in-frame clones and leaves out a portion. The sample holds about 73,000 clones; 93% are singletons and the top ten take roughly 0.25%. Sequencing was performed on T cells isolated from PBMCs. The chain carries TRBV5-3 and TRBJ2-7; D gene unclear. TRBV5-3 is filed as an ORF, its function uncertain. The sequence was collected from a human donor in good health. CDR3 in DNA: TGTGCCAGACGTACTTACGAGCAGTACTTC. Protein product: CARRTYEQYF.